Following are 32 T cell receptor beta chains from one sample sequenced in a study of blood T cell repertoires in COVID-19. Profiled with immunoSEQ multiplex PCR; TCRdb holds only in-frame clones, not every one. This table holds roughly 360,000 clones, around four fifths found once. The material sequenced was PBMCs or T cells enriched from blood (not recorded which). These receptor sequences come from a woman in her forties or fifties who had recovered from COVID-19.

The V call is TRBV7-2, the J call TRBJ2-1, with a tentative D call TRBD2 (6 bases). The length of the CDR3 is 14 residues. Trimming removed 6 bases from V and 12 bases from J, with 21 bases in between. CDR1 SGHTA and CDR2 FQGNSA come from the germline V gene. The CDR3 DNA sequence: TGTGCCAGCAGAAACGGACACTACCCCGGGGGGCAGTTCTTC. It encodes CASRNGHYPGGQFF.

The chain employs TRBV6-6 and TRBJ1-2; D gene uncertain. The V end lost 4 bases, the J end lost 8 bases, and 11 bases lay between the germline ends. CDR1 and CDR2 (germline): MNHNY, SVGAGI (reference sequence). The length of the CDR3 is 12 residues. CDR3 residues: CASSWAEGGYTF. The CDR3 nucleotides read TGTGCCAGCAGTTGGGCAGAGGGAGGCTACACCTTC.

The chain has TRBV4-1 and TRBJ1-6, with TRBD1 identical over 7 bases. The germline CDR1 and CDR2 sequences are MGHRA and YSYEKL. J was trimmed by 8 bases and V by 2 bases; bases with no gene match: 24. The CDR3 consists of 21 residues. The DNA of the CDR3 is TGCGCCAGCAGCCAAAACTTTCGGGCGACAGGGAGGATCGGATCGGATTCACCCCTCCACTTT. Translating it yields CASSQNFRATGRIGSDSPLHF.

J is TRBJ2-2 and V is TRBV16; D possibly corresponds to TRBD2 (6 bases). CDR3 size: 17 residues. Germline assignment: CDR1 KGHSY and CDR2 FQNENV. V dropped 2 bases and J dropped 5 bases, with 18 bases sitting between them. The CDR3 sequence: CASSQAVGGYDTGELFF. Here the CDR3 DNA reads TGTGCCAGCAGCCAAGCCGTCGGGGGATATGATACCGGGGAGCTGTTTTTT.

V is TRBV30 and J is TRBJ1-6; D may be TRBD1 (6 bases). Per germline, CDR1 GTSNPN and CDR2 SVGIG (reference sequence). This CDR3 contains 12 residues. Deletions cut 1 base from V and 8 bases from J, with 6 bases between. The CDR3 loop is CAWSDRDSPLHF. DNA of the CDR3: TGTGCCTGGAGTGACAGGGATTCACCCCTCCACTTT.

The rearrangement uses TRBV29-1 and TRBJ2-7; 11 bases map to TRBD2. This CDR3 region has 13 residues. V shed 7 bases, J shed 0 bases, and the junction held 2 bases outside the gene matches. CDR1 SQVTM and CDR2 ANQGSEA come from the germline V gene. The CDR3 loop reads CSAGLADSYEQYF. The CDR3 region has the DNA TGCAGCGCGGGACTAGCGGACTCCTACGAGCAGTACTTC.

This sequence joins TRBV2 and TRBJ1-3; no clear D gene. This CDR3 is 15 amino acids long. Trimming left V 6 bases short and J 0 bases short, with 12 bases between. Germline V gene sequence: CDR1 SNHLY, CDR2 FYNNEI. CDR3 sequence reads: CASRPSPNSGNTIYF. Here the CDR3 DNA reads TGTGCCAGCAGACCGAGCCCCAACTCTGGAAACACCATATATTTT.

The chain combines TRBV13 with TRBJ2-5; 8 bases are shared with TRBD1. CDR1 and CDR2 (germline): PRHDT, FYEKMQ (reference sequence). The CDR3 extends over 16 amino acids. The trim removed 5 bases at V and 5 bases at J, leaving 13 bases unmatched. CDR3 residues: CASSPGTGGKGETQYF. As DNA, the CDR3 is TGTGCCAGCAGCCCGGGGACAGGAGGCAAGGGGGAGACCCAGTACTTC.

This clone was seen a few times. The V and J genes are TRBV7-2 and TRBJ2-1; D call uncertain. Germline V CDR1 and CDR2: SGHTA, FQGNSA. V lost 4 bases and J 12 bases, leaving 10 bases between the germline ends. The length of the CDR3 is 11 residues. CDR3 region: CASSSKRAQFF. The CDR3 region has the DNA TGTGCCAGCAGCTCAAAGCGAGCGCAGTTCTTC.

This chain uses TRBV5-1 with TRBJ1-4; 10 bases line up with TRBD1. V trimming: 4 bases; J trimming: 8 bases; junction bases outside the gene matches: 5. The CDR3 runs 14 residues. Per the germline V gene, CDR1 is SGHRS and CDR2 is YFSETQ. As DNA, the CDR3 is TGCGCCAGCAGCGGGGGACAGGGGAGGGAAAAACTGTTTTTT. Amino acid sequence: CASSGGQGREKLFF.

V usage is TRBV4-2 and J usage is TRBJ1-6; D unresolved. Germline CDR1 and CDR2: LGHNA and YNFKEQ. The CDR3 is 15 residues long. The V gene lost 0 bases and the J gene lost 7 bases, with 10 bases spanning the gap. The CDR3 DNA sequence: TGTGCCAGCAGCCAAGAATGGACTGGGAATTCACCCCTCCACTTT. Residues: CASSQEWTGNSPLHF.

The gene calls are TRBV5-8 and TRBJ1-1; D is unresolved. From germline, CDR1 is SGHTS and CDR2 YDEGEE. The CDR3 contains 15 residues. Trimming took 0 bases from V and 4 from J, leaving 13 bases between them. This CDR3 is CASSLEAGFGTEAFF. The CDR3 coding sequence is TGTGCCAGCAGCTTGGAAGCAGGTTTTGGCACTGAAGCTTTCTTT.

The rearrangement uses TRBV4-3 and TRBJ1-1, with a possible D match to TRBD1 (5 bases). The CDR3 totals 15 residues. Germline V gene data show CDR1 as LGHNA and CDR2 as YSLEER. Trimming shortened V by 0 bases and J by 3 bases, and 11 bases separated the two germline ends. The CDR3, as DNA: TGCGCCAGCAGCCAAGATAGGTCGGGGGACACTGAAGCTTTCTTT. It is translated as CASSQDRSGDTEAFF.

The chain has TRBV5-1 and TRBJ1-1, with TRBD1 matching 7 bases. The CDR3 contains 15 residues. Losses at the gene ends were 1 base for V and 2 bases for J; bases not matched to a gene: 5. Germline V lookup: CDR1 SGHRS, CDR2 YFSETQ. The CDR3 coding sequence is TGCGCCAGCAGCTTGCGACAGGGATCTAACACTGAAGCTTTCTTT. It yields the protein CASSLRQGSNTEAFF.

V and J are TRBV10-3 and TRBJ1-2; TRBD1 is a possible D gene (5 bases). There are 17 residues in the CDR3. Germline CDR1 and CDR2: ENHRY and SYGVKD. The V end was cut by 6 bases, the J end by 5 bases, with 25 bases between. The CDR3: CAISRSREGLIPYGYTF. The CDR3 DNA follows: TGTGCCATCAGCCGCTCCAGGGAGGGACTTATACCATATGGCTACACCTTC.

V is TRBV19 and J is TRBJ1-2, with 7 bases that match TRBD1. The J segment lost 0 bases and the V segment lost 6 bases, leaving 4 bases of the junction unmatched. Germline values: CDR1 LNHDA, CDR2 SQIVND (reference sequence). The length of the CDR3 is 14 residues. CDR3 in amino acids: CASRTGQTNYGYTF. DNA for the CDR3: TGTGCCAGTAGAACGGGACAGACTAACTATGGCTACACCTTC.

This rearrangement joins TRBV7-9 to TRBJ2-7; D possibly corresponds to TRBD1 (6 bases). V was cut by 5 bases and J by 5 bases, with 16 bases left in between. This CDR3 has 14 amino acids. Germline loops: CDR1 SEHNR, CDR2 FQNEAQ (reference sequence). The CDR3 DNA reads as TGTGCCAGCAGCCCGGGGACATCCGACCACGAGCAGTACTTC. Amino acids: CASSPGTSDHEQYF.

V usage is TRBV5-1 and J usage is TRBJ1-2, with 8 bases matching TRBD1. CDR1 SGHRS and CDR2 YFSETQ come from the germline V gene. The CDR3 runs to 14 residues. The junction had 9 bases not matched to a gene; V was cut back by 5 bases and J by 6 bases. CDR3 region: CASSLDRVGNGYTF. CDR3 DNA sequence: TGCGCCAGCAGTCTGGACAGGGTTGGAAATGGCTACACCTTC.

This chain connects TRBV11-3 to TRBJ1-2; 7 positions agree with TRBD1. This CDR3 has 12 amino acids. Germline V gives CDR1 SGHNT, CDR2 YENEEA. Trimming removed 4 bases from V and 8 bases from J; junction bases left unmatched: 4. Written as DNA, the CDR3 is TGTGCCAGCAGCTCTACAGGGGACGGCTACACCTTC. Amino acid sequence: CASSSTGDGYTF.

This sequence joins TRBV4-3 and TRBJ1-5; possibly TRBD1 for D (5 bases). The CDR3 runs to 15 residues. V was pared by 0 bases and J by 0 bases, with 6 bases between. Germline values: CDR1 LGHNA, CDR2 YSLEER. CDR3 loop: CASSQDQGSNQPQHF. CDR3 DNA: TGCGCCAGCAGCCAAGATCAGGGTAGCAATCAGCCCCAGCATTTT.

This clone was detected once. This chain uses TRBV6-6 with TRBJ1-1; the D is unclear. Germline V gene data show CDR1 as MNHNY and CDR2 as SVGAGI (reference sequence). V lost 5 bases and J 1 base, leaving 11 bases between the germline ends. CDR3 size: 14 residues. The CDR3 region is CASSGLRGNTEAFF. In DNA, the CDR3 is TGTGCCAGCAGTGGACTGCGGGGGAACACTGAAGCTTTCTTT.

The chain links TRBV6-5 to TRBJ1-6, with D perhaps TRBD1 (5 bases). Trimming shortened V by 8 bases and J by 8 bases, and 19 bases separated the two germline ends. The CDR3 has 15 residues. Germline CDR1 and CDR2: MNHEY and SVGAGI. This CDR3 reads CASGQYQGNDSPLHF. The CDR3 nucleotides are TGTGCCAGCGGCCAGTACCAGGGAAACGATTCACCCCTCCACTTT.

The V gene is TRBV10-3, the J gene TRBJ2-1; 15 nucleotides agree with TRBD2. The germline CDR1 and CDR2 sequences are ENHRY and SYGVKD. The CDR3 has 19 residues. The V gene end was trimmed by 10 bases and the J gene end by 0 bases; junction bases not matched to a gene: 13. The CDR3 sequence is CATHNPGLAGGHSYNEQFF. CDR3 bases: TGTGCCACGCATAATCCGGGACTAGCGGGAGGCCACTCCTACAATGAGCAGTTCTTC.

This chain joins TRBV30 and TRBJ1-2, with 8 bases that match TRBD1. Germline trimming cut 3 bases from V and 7 bases from J; bases unmatched to any gene: 7. Germline-derived CDR1 and CDR2 are GTSNPN and SVGIG (reference sequence). The CDR3 sequence is 13 residues long. The CDR3 coding sequence is TGTGCCTGGAGAGACACAGGGGGAGGTGGCTACACCTTC. Protein sequence: CAWRDTGGGGYTF.

The chain couples TRBV4-2 to TRBJ2-3; possible D gene TRBD2, 5 bases. Deletions cut 0 bases from V and 2 bases from J, with 18 bases between. CDR3 length: 18 amino acids. Per the germline V gene, CDR1 is LGHNA and CDR2 is YNFKEQ. CDR3 in amino acids: CASSQDPPTGGLTDTQYF. The CDR3 region has the DNA TGTGCCAGCAGCCAAGACCCCCCGACGGGCGGGCTCACAGATACGCAGTATTTT.

V usage is TRBV15 and J usage is TRBJ2-5; TRBD2 matches 12 bases. The germline gives CDR1 LNHNV, CDR2 YYDKDF (reference sequence). V trimming: 1 base; J trimming: 1 base; junction bases outside the gene matches: 7. The CDR3 has 18 residues. DNA of the CDR3: TGTGCCACCAGCAGAGGCACCACTAGCGGGGGGACCCAAGAGACCCAGTACTTC. This translates into CATSRGTTSGGTQETQYF.

This clone was found once. This chain connects TRBV6-5 to TRBJ1-6; D might be TRBD1 (6 bases). The CDR3 spans 15 residues. V lost 7 bases to trimming and J lost 6 bases, with 16 bases between them. Germline-derived CDR1 and CDR2 are MNHEY and SVGAGI. The CDR3 nucleotides are TGTGCCAGCACCACCGGGGGGCAGGCTAATTCACCCCTCCACTTT. It yields the protein CASTTGGQANSPLHF.

The chain links TRBV27 to TRBJ1-2, with D hard to call. This CDR3 region has 15 residues. CDR1 is MNHEY, CDR2 SMNVEV, per germline (reference sequence). Trimming shortened V by 4 bases and J by 1 base, and 13 bases separated the two germline ends. The CDR3 is CASSSLGQNNYGYTF. Here the CDR3 DNA reads TGTGCCAGCAGTTCCCTTGGTCAGAATAACTATGGCTACACCTTC.

This clone was observed a handful of times. This chain connects TRBV5-4 to TRBJ2-7; TRBD2 matches at 10 bases. Germline-derived CDR1 and CDR2 are SGHNT and YYREEE (reference sequence). With V trimmed by 5 bases and J by 2 bases, 7 bases remained unmatched. This CDR3 is 15 amino acids long. The CDR3 DNA follows: TGTGCCAGCAGAGGTGGACTAGCGGTTGCCTACGAGCAGTACTTC. It codes for CASRGGLAVAYEQYF.

On this clone: The germline gene is not matched at one end of the junction; a read error may be the cause. The genes are TRBV3-1 (or the pseudogene TRBV3-2) and TRBJ1-1; D not resolved. The CDR3 runs 13 residues. The germline CDR1 and CDR2 sequences are LGHDT and YNNKEL (reference sequence). Here the CDR3 DNA reads TGTGCCAGCAGCCATAACTCGAACGCTGAAGCTTTCTTT. This sequence encodes CASSHNSNAEAFF.

The rearrangement uses TRBV6-5 and TRBJ1-6, with D perhaps matching TRBD1 (5 bases). Trimming cost V 8 bases and J 8 bases, with 10 bases left between them. This CDR3 contains 12 residues. In germline, CDR1 is MNHEY, CDR2 SVGAGI. CDR3 nucleotides: TGTGCCAGCTCCCTCAGGGATTCACCCCTCCACTTT. Protein product: CASSLRDSPLHF.

Written as DNA, the CDR3 is TGTGCCAGCCAGGACAGGGGCTCTGGAAACACCATATATTTT. It yields the protein CASQDRGSGNTIYF. This chain uses TRBV2 with TRBJ1-3, with 9 bases aligning to TRBD1. J gave up 0 bases and V 8 bases, and 2 bases lay outside the gene matches. The germline V gene has CDR1 SNHLY and CDR2 FYNNEI. This CDR3 region has 14 residues.